This T cell receptor (beta chain) was identified during a study of cytomegalovirus exposure and HLA in healthy donors. Use of 60 Vbeta and 13 Jbeta primers characterized the PCR. Assay used: immunoSEQ multiplex PCR; TCRdb lists only in-frame clones, some missing. The sample includes tens of thousands of clones, around 74% of them seen just once. Overall study results and limits: A later analysis reportedly identified an Asian-associated ancestry cluster as carrying fewer N-insertions than the roughly 670-donor mean.

Concerning this clone itself: Its antigen is undetermined.

V was clipped by 8 bases and J by 1 base, with 11 bases between them. The V gene's germline CDR1 is SGHVS and CDR2 FNYEAQ. This CDR3 comprises 13 residues. The V call is TRBV7-6, the J call TRBJ1-1; D is possibly TRBD1 (5 bases). The sequencing input was PBMCs. The clonotype comes from a man aged 30 to 45 in good health and CMV-seropositive. The CDR3, as DNA: TGTGCCAGCGGCCCAGGGCCGAACACTGAAGCTTTCTTT. The encoded protein is CASGPGPNTEAFF.